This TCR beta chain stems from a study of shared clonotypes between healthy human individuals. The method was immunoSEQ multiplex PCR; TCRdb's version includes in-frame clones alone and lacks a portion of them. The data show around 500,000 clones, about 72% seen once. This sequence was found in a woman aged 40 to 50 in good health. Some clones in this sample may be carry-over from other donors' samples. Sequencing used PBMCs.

The CDR3 is CASSLRLGGVYEQFF. CDR3 DNA: TGTGCCAGCAGCTTAAGACTAGGGGGGGTCTATGAGCAGTTCTTC. The rearrangement uses TRBV7-9 and TRBJ2-1; D is possibly TRBD2 (7 bases). Trimming shortened V by 2 bases and J by 8 bases, and 16 bases separated the two germline ends. The CDR3 totals 15 residues. The V gene's germline CDR1 is SEHNR and CDR2 FQNEAQ (reference sequence).